This T cell receptor beta chain was sequenced during a study of cytomegalovirus exposure and HLA in healthy donors. At the level of the study: Genetic ancestry analysis placed around four fifths of the 300 to 500 donors that were genotyped in the Caucasian-associated cluster.

The PCR made use of 60 Vbeta and 13 Jbeta primers. Here immunoSEQ multiplex PCR was the method, and the copy in TCRdb shows in-frame clones only, minus some. Of around 92,000 clones in the sample, more than 60% were seen once. This CDR3 region has 16 residues. With 2 bases clipped from V and 6 bases from J, the junction kept 6 bases outside the gene matches. Germline V gene lookup returns CDR1 MNHNS and CDR2 SASEGT. Sequencing was performed on PBMCs. V is TRBV6-1 and J is TRBJ1-6, with TRBD1 matching over 8 bases. This receptor was taken from a human donor in good health. The chain's CDR3 is CASSERDRRFNSPLHF. The CDR3 DNA reads TGTGCCAGCAGTGAACGGGACAGGCGCTTTAATTCACCCCTCCACTTT.